What follows is one T cell receptor (beta chain) and its context. Its antigen is still unknown. The V gene lost 3 bases and the J gene lost 4 bases, with 10 bases spanning the gap. The CDR3 consists of 13 residues. Germline V gives CDR1 GTSNPN, CDR2 SVGIG (reference sequence). The assay was immunoSEQ multiplex PCR, and TCRdb's table has in-frame clones only and misses some. The table includes about 110,000 clones, 89% detected once. This entry is derived from a study of T cell responses to AZD1222 COVID-19 vaccine. Study-level results: Mostly white British, mostly female donors; authors suggested clonal diversity may be underestimated.

The receptor comes from an adult in good health. The specimen was peripheral blood, collected on day 0 of MenACWY control vaccination. The gene calls are TRBV30 and TRBJ1-5; tentatively, D is TRBD1 (5 bases). The CDR3 protein is CAWSLRENQPQHF. The CDR3 DNA reads as TGTGCCTGGAGCCTCAGGGAAAATCAGCCCCAGCATTTT.